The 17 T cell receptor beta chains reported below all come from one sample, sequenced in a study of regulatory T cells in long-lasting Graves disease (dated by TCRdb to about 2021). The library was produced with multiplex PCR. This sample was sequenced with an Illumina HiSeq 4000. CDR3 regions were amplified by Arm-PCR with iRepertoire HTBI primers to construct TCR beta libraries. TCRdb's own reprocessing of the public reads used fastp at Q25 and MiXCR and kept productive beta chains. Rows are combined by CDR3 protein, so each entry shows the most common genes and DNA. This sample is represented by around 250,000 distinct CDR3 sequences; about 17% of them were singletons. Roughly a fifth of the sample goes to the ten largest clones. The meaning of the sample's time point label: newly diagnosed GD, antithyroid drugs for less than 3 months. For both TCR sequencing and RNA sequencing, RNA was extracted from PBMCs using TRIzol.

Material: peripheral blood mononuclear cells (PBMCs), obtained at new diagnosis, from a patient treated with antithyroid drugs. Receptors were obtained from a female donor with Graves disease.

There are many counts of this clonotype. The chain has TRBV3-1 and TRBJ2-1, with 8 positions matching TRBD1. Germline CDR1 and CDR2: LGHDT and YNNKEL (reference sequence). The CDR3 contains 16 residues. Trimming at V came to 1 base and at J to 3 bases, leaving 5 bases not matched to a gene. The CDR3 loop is CASSQGTGSYYNEQFF. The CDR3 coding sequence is TGTGCCAGCAGCCAAGGGACAGGGAGCTACTACAATGAGCAGTTCTTC.

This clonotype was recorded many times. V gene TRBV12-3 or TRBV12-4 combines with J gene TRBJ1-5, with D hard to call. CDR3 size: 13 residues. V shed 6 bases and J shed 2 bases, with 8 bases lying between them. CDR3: CASSGWGNQPQHF. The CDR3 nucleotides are TGTGCCAGCAGCGGTTGGGGCAATCAGCCCCAGCATTTT.

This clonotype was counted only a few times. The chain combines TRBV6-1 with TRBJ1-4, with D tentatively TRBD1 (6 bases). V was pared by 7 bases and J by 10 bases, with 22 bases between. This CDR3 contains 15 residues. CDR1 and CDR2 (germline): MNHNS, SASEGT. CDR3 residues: CASTQRWGASGKLFF. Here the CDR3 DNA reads TGTGCCAGCACCCAAAGGTGGGGGGCGAGTGGAAAACTGTTTTTT.

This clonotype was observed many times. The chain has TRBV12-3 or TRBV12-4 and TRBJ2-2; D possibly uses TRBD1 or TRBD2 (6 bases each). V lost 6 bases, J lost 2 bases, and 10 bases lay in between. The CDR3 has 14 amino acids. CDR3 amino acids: CASRTGANTGELFF. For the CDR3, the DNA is TGTGCCAGCAGGACGGGGGCAAACACCGGGGAGCTGTTTTTT.

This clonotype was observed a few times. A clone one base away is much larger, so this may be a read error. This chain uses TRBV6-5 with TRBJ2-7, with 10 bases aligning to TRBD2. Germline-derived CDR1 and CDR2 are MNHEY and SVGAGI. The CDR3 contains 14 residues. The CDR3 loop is CANSYGTSAYEQYF. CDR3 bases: TGTGCCAACAGTTACGGGACTAGCGCCTACGAGCAGTACTTC.

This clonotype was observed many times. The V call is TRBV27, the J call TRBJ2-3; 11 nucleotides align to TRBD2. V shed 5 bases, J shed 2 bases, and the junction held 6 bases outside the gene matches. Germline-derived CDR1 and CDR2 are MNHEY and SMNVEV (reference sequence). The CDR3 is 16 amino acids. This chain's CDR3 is CASSIIAGGPTDTQYF. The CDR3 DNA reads TGTGCCAGCAGTATTATAGCGGGAGGGCCCACAGATACGCAGTATTTT.

The CDR3, as DNA: TGTGCCAGCAGTTACTCGAAGGGGCGAAAGACCCAGTACTTC. It is translated as CASSYSKGRKTQYF. The chain links TRBV6-2 or TRBV6-3 to TRBJ2-5; tentatively, D is TRBD1 (5 bases). CDR1 and CDR2 from the germline V gene are MNHEY and SVGEGT. The CDR3 spans 14 residues. Trimming stripped 0 bases from V and 6 bases from J, with 11 bases between.

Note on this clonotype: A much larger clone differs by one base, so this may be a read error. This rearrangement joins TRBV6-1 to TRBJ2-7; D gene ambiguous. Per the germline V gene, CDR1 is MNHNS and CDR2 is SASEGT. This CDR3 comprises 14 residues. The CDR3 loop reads CASTRLLEGYEQCF. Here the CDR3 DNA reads TGTGCCAGCACTCGACTTCTTGAAGGCTACGAGCAGTGCTTC.

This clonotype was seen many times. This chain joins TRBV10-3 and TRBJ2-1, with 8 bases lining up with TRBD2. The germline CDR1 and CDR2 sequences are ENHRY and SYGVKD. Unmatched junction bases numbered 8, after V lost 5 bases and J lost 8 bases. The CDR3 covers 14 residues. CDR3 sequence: CAISWTSPSYEQFF. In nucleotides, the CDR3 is TGTGCCATCAGTTGGACTAGCCCCAGCTATGAGCAGTTCTTC.

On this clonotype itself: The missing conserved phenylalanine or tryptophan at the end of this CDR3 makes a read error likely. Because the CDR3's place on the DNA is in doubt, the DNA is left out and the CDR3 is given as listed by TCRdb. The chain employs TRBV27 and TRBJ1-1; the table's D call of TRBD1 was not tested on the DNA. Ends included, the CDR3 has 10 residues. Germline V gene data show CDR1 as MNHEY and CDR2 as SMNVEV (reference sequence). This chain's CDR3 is CASSSIGTPI.

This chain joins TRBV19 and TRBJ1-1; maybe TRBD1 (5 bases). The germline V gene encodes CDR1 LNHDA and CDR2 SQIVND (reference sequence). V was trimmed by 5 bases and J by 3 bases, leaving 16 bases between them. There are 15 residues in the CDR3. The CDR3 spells CASSQTGVRDTEAFF. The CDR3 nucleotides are TGTGCCAGTAGTCAAACAGGTGTGAGGGACACTGAAGCTTTCTTT. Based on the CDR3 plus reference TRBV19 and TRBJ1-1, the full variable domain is DGGITQSPKYLFRKEGQNVTLSCEQNLNHDAMYWYRQDPGQGLRLIYYSQIVNDFQKGDIAEGYSVSREKKESFPLTVTSAQKNPTAFYLCASSQTGVRDTEAFFGQGTRLTVV.

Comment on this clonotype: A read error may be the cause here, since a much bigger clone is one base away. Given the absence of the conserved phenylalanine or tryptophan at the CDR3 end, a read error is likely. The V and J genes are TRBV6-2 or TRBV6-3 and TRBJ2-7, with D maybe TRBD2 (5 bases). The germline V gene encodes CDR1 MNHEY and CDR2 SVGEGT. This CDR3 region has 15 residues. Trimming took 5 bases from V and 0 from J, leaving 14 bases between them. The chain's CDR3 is CASSEGGSASYEQYS. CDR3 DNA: TGTGCCAGCAGTGAAGGAGGCAGCGCCTCCTACGAGCAGTACTCC.

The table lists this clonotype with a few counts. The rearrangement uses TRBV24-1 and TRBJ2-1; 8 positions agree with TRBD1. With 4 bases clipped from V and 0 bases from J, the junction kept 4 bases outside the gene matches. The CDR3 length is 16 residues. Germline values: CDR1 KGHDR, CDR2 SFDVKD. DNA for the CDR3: TGTGCCACCAGTGACGCCACAGGGGGCTCCTACAATGAGCAGTTCTTC. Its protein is CATSDATGGSYNEQFF.

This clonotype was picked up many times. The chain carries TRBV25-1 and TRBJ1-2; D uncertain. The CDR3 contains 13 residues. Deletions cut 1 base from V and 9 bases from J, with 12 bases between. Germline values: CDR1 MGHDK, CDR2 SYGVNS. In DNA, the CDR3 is TGTGCCAGCAGTGAATTCGGGGAACCCCGCTACACCTTC. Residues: CASSEFGEPRYTF.

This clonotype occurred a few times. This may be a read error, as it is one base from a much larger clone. CDR3 DNA: TGTGCCAGCAGCGACGACAGGAAAGAGGCCCAGTACTTC. This sequence encodes CASSDDRKEAQYF. This chain uses TRBV11-2 with TRBJ2-5; the D gene is possibly TRBD1 (6 bases). Germline lookup yields CDR1 SGHAT and CDR2 FQNNGV. This CDR3 comprises 13 residues. The whole variable domain, filled in from reference TRBV11-2 and TRBJ2-5, reads EAGVAQSPRYKIIEKRQSVAFWCNPISGHATLYWYQQILGQGPKLLIQFQNNGVVDDSQLPKDRFSAERLKGVDSTLKIQPAKLEDSAVYLCASSDDRKEAQYFGPGTRLLVL.

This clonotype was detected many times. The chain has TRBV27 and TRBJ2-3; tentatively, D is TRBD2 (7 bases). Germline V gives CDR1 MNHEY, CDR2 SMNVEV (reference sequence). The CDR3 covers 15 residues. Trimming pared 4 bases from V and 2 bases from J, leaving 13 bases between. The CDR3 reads CASSWGGADTDTQYF. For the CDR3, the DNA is TGTGCCAGCAGTTGGGGGGGCGCGGACACAGATACGCAGTATTTT.

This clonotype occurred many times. CDR3 sequence reads: CASSSNRGGVPDTQYF. The CDR3 bases are TGTGCCAGCAGCTCAAACAGGGGAGGGGTGCCAGATACGCAGTATTTT. The V call is TRBV7-9, the J call TRBJ2-3, with D possibly being TRBD1 or TRBD2 (7 bases each). V was trimmed by 4 bases and J by 4 bases, leaving 18 bases between them. This CDR3 comprises 16 residues. CDR1 and CDR2 (germline): SEHNR, FQNEAQ (reference sequence).